A single sample is the source of the 30 T cell receptor beta chains below, sequenced in a study of cytomegalovirus exposure and HLA in healthy donors. A multiplex PCR was run with 60 Vbeta primers and 13 Jbeta primers. The protocol was immunoSEQ multiplex PCR, while the TCRdb copy is restricted to in-frame clones and leaves out a portion. The sample lists tens of thousands of clones; approximately 79% were seen once. Sequenced: PBMCs. The receptors here all came from a woman between 40 and 55 years old in good health and CMV-seropositive.

The rearrangement uses TRBV29-1 and TRBJ2-7, with 7 bases that match TRBD1. With V trimmed by 4 bases and J by 3 bases, 15 bases remained unmatched. The CDR3 runs 16 residues. The germline gives CDR1 SQVTM, CDR2 ANQGSEA. CDR3 loop: CSVVELTGASYYEQYF. The CDR3 DNA follows: TGCAGCGTTGTGGAGTTAACAGGGGCTAGTTACTACGAGCAGTACTTC.

This chain joins TRBV7-9 and TRBJ1-5; TRBD1 is a possible D gene (6 bases). The germline V gene has CDR1 SEHNR and CDR2 FQNEAQ (reference sequence). V lost 1 base to trimming and J lost 9 bases, with 19 bases between them. The CDR3 is made up of 16 amino acids. For the CDR3, the DNA is TGTGCCAGCAGCTTAGATCCCAGGGGTCCCCCATCGCCCCAGCATTTT. It encodes CASSLDPRGPPSPQHF.

This clone was counted a single time. The chain is built from TRBV9 and TRBJ2-7, with D perhaps matching TRBD1 (6 bases). The CDR3 extends over 15 amino acids. In germline, CDR1 is SGDLS, CDR2 YYNGEE. V was trimmed by 2 bases and J by 4 bases, leaving 16 bases between them. The CDR3 bases are TGTGCCAGCAGCGTCAGAGCAGGGGCCTCTTACGAGCAGTACTTC. It yields the protein CASSVRAGASYEQYF.

This clone turned up a few times. The chain couples TRBV5-1 to TRBJ2-5; TRBD2 might be the D (6 bases). V was clipped by 7 bases and J by 2 bases, with 15 bases between them. Germline V lookup: CDR1 SGHRS, CDR2 YFSETQ. This CDR3 spans 14 amino acids. This CDR3 is CASAVAGGQETQYF. The DNA for the CDR3 is TGCGCCAGCGCGGTAGCAGGAGGGCAAGAGACCCAGTACTTC.

The genes are TRBV20-1 and TRBJ2-7; a possible D gene is TRBD2 (5 bases). Trimming removed 5 bases from V and 4 bases from J, with 9 bases in between. The V gene's germline CDR1 is DFQATT and CDR2 SNEGSKA (reference sequence). CDR3 length: 11 amino acids. The CDR3 reads CSAWTGYEQYF. The DNA of the CDR3 is TGCAGTGCTTGGACTGGATACGAGCAGTACTTC.

This sequence joins TRBV7-9 and TRBJ2-3; TRBD2 agrees at 7 bases. CDR1 SEHNR and CDR2 FQNEAQ come from the germline V gene (reference sequence). J gave up 3 bases and V 5 bases, and 8 bases lay outside the gene matches. The CDR3 extends over 15 amino acids. The CDR3 sequence: CASSRGGGRTDTQYF. The CDR3, as DNA: TGTGCCAGCAGCCGAGGCGGGGGTAGAACAGATACGCAGTATTTT.

The rearrangement links TRBV30 to TRBJ1-2; D remains unclear. CDR3 length equals 11 residues. The V and J ends lost 3 bases and 8 bases respectively, with 10 bases between them. Germline V gene data show CDR1 as GTSNPN and CDR2 as SVGIG (reference sequence). The CDR3 here is CAWSGVGGYTF. CDR3 bases: TGTGCCTGGAGCGGCGTCGGGGGCTACACCTTC.

By share, this clone ranks as medium-sized. The V gene is TRBV6-4, the J gene TRBJ2-6; 7 nucleotides agree with TRBD1. The germline CDR1 and CDR2 sequences are MRHNA and SNTAGT. Losses at the gene ends were 5 bases for V and 0 bases for J; bases not matched to a gene: 4. The CDR3 has 16 amino acids. The CDR3 region is CASSRDSSSGANVLTF. In DNA, the CDR3 is TGTGCCAGCAGTAGGGACAGCAGCTCTGGGGCCAACGTCCTGACTTTC.

The rearrangement joins TRBV6-6 to TRBJ2-7, with D perhaps matching TRBD1 (5 bases). The CDR3 spans 14 residues. V was clipped by 4 bases and J by 0 bases, with 10 bases between them. Per germline, CDR1 MNHNY and CDR2 SVGAGI (reference sequence). Here the CDR3 DNA reads TGTGCCAGCAGTTTCGCGACAGACTCCTACGAGCAGTACTTC. It translates to CASSFATDSYEQYF.

The gene calls are TRBV30 and TRBJ1-5; 10 bases map to TRBD1. In germline, CDR1 is GTSNPN, CDR2 SVGIG (reference sequence). This CDR3 is 14 amino acids long. Trimming at V came to 1 base and at J to 6 bases, leaving 3 bases not matched to a gene. CDR3 sequence reads: CAWSEDRGSQPQHF. DNA of the CDR3: TGTGCCTGGAGTGAGGACAGGGGGAGTCAGCCCCAGCATTTT.

This sequence joins TRBV6-6 and TRBJ2-7; the match to TRBD1 covers 9 bases. The CDR3 spans 15 residues. Germline V gives CDR1 MNHNY, CDR2 SVGAGI (reference sequence). Trimming at V came to 2 bases and at J to 4 bases, leaving 6 bases not matched to a gene. The CDR3 region is CASSYPDRGLYEQYF. The DNA for the CDR3 is TGTGCCAGCAGTTACCCGGACAGGGGTTTGTACGAGCAGTACTTC.

Points on this clone: Additional DNA sequences in this sample encode the identical CDR3. The J gene is TRBJ2-2, the V gene TRBV5-4; 7 bases map to TRBD1. There are 14 residues in the CDR3. Germline V gene lookup returns CDR1 SGHNT and CDR2 YYREEE (reference sequence). The trim removed 2 bases at V and 3 bases at J, leaving 1 base unmatched. The CDR3 nucleotides are TGTGCCAGCAGCTTAGGACAGGACACCGGGGAGCTGTTTTTT. Encoded protein: CASSLGQDTGELFF.

This clone was picked up a small number of times. J is TRBJ2-5 and V is TRBV5-4; 9 bases align to TRBD1. The V and J ends lost 0 bases and 2 bases, in that order; junction bases with no gene match: 5. The CDR3 spans 16 residues. Germline V gives CDR1 SGHNT, CDR2 YYREEE (reference sequence). The CDR3 protein is CASSLGKGTGQETQYF. As DNA, the CDR3 is TGTGCCAGCAGCTTGGGAAAAGGGACAGGGCAAGAGACCCAGTACTTC.

J is TRBJ1-5 and V is TRBV27; the match to TRBD1 covers 9 bases. The CDR3 runs 15 residues. Germline lookup yields CDR1 MNHEY and CDR2 SMNVEV (reference sequence). V trimming: 5 bases; J trimming: 6 bases; junction bases outside the gene matches: 8. In DNA, the CDR3 is TGTGCCAGCAGTGGAACAGGGGGCGTTGGTCAGCCCCAGCATTTT. Residues: CASSGTGGVGQPQHF.

This clone was detected once. V and J are TRBV19 and TRBJ2-7; 9 bases are a match to TRBD2. The CDR3 is made up of 15 amino acids. The V gene end was trimmed by 5 bases and the J gene end by 6 bases; junction bases not matched to a gene: 11. Germline CDR1 and CDR2: LNHDA and SQIVND (reference sequence). CDR3 in amino acids: CASSPRLAVVREQYF. CDR3 DNA sequence: TGTGCCAGTAGTCCCCGACTAGCGGTGGTTCGCGAGCAGTACTTC. Looking up the rest from reference TRBV19 and TRBJ2-7 gives the full variable domain: DGGITQSPKYLFRKEGQNVTLSCEQNLNHDAMYWYRQDPGQGLRLIYYSQIVNDFQKGDIAEGYSVSREKKESFPLTVTSAQKNPTAFYLCASSPRLAVVREQYFGPGTRLTVT.

The chain couples TRBV27 to TRBJ2-7, with TRBD2 matching 8 bases. V shed 3 bases, J shed 7 bases, and the junction held 5 bases outside the gene matches. CDR1 and CDR2 (germline): MNHEY, SMNVEV (reference sequence). The CDR3 is 13 residues long. The CDR3 nucleotides are TGTGCCAGCAGTTTCGCCGGGACTAGAGAGCAGTACTTC. Protein sequence: CASSFAGTREQYF.

The chain uses TRBV5-6 and TRBJ1-2, with D possibly matching TRBD1 (5 bases). The V and J ends lost 0 bases and 7 bases respectively, with 10 bases between them. The CDR3 is 13 residues long. CDR1 is SGHDT, CDR2 YYEEEE, per germline. CDR3: CASSLADGAGYTF. The CDR3 DNA sequence: TGTGCCAGCAGCTTGGCGGATGGGGCTGGCTACACCTTC.

This clone was recorded a few times. In DNA, the CDR3 is TGCGCCAGCAGTGAAAGGGGATTCGACGAAGCTTTCTTT. Translation: CASSERGFDEAFF. The chain employs TRBV10-1 and TRBJ1-1, with D possibly TRBD1 on 5 matching bases. The CDR3 has 13 amino acids. Trimming pared 3 bases from V and 8 bases from J, leaving 13 bases between. Germline CDR1 WNHNN, CDR2 SYGVQD (reference sequence).

The chain recombines TRBV5-6 with TRBJ2-7, with D maybe TRBD2 (6 bases). The CDR3 runs 15 residues. The germline gives CDR1 SGHDT, CDR2 YYEEEE. The ends were cut back, 4 bases at V and 5 bases at J, with 19 bases in the middle. The CDR3 loop reads CASSKTGEGFDEQYF. The CDR3 bases are TGTGCCAGCAGCAAGACGGGAGAAGGATTTGACGAGCAGTACTTC.

Points on this clone: Germline is not matched at one junction end, which may reflect a read error. This chain uses TRBV7-4 with TRBJ2-2; D is possibly TRBD2 (5 bases). The CDR3 consists of 15 residues. CDR1 SGHVT and CDR2 SQSDAQ come from the germline V gene. The CDR3 protein is CASSFHCPHYRGAVF. The DNA of the CDR3 is TGTGCCAGCAGCTTTCACTGCCCGCATTACCGGGGAGCTGTTTTT.

The CDR3: CASSRIGGSNQPQHF. The DNA of the CDR3 is TGTGCCAGCAGCCGCATCGGGGGAAGCAATCAGCCCCAGCATTTT. The chain has TRBV6-5 and TRBJ1-5; D is possibly TRBD1 (5 bases). V was clipped by 6 bases and J by 1 base, with 13 bases between them. CDR3 length: 15 residues. Germline V CDR1 and CDR2: MNHEY, SVGAGI.

V is TRBV29-1 and J is TRBJ2-5; TRBD1 aligns across 9 bases. Trimming took 0 bases from V and 1 from J; bases not matched to a gene: 6. The CDR3 runs to 16 residues. The germline gives CDR1 SQVTM, CDR2 ANQGSEA. CDR3: CSVEEGGTGTQETQYF. Written as DNA, the CDR3 is TGCAGCGTTGAAGAGGGGGGGACAGGGACCCAAGAGACCCAGTACTTC.

This clone was counted once. The CDR3 DNA follows: TGTGCCAGCAGCTTAGACAGGTCCCTAGACGAGCAGTACTTC. Encoded protein: CASSLDRSLDEQYF. The chain links TRBV13 to TRBJ2-7, with a tentative D call TRBD1 (5 bases). The ends were cut back, 1 base at V and 5 bases at J, with 12 bases in the middle. Germline lookup yields CDR1 PRHDT and CDR2 FYEKMQ (reference sequence). The CDR3 contains 14 residues.

This clone was recorded a few times. This sequence joins TRBV15 and TRBJ1-5; D remains unclear. V lost 3 bases, J lost 2 bases, and 17 bases lay in between. CDR1 is LNHNV and CDR2 is YYDKDF in the germline V gene (reference sequence). This CDR3 has 17 residues. CDR3 protein: CATSRVPSQRGNQPQHF. CDR3 sequence (DNA): TGTGCCACCAGCAGGGTCCCCAGTCAGCGTGGCAATCAGCCCCAGCATTTT.

The V gene is TRBV5-6, the J gene TRBJ2-3; a possible D gene is TRBD2 (6 bases). V was cut by 8 bases and J by 6 bases, with 16 bases left in between. The CDR3 is made up of 13 amino acids. Per the germline V gene, CDR1 is SGHDT and CDR2 is YYEEEE. The CDR3 DNA reads TGTGCCAGTCAAGAGCCGGGGGTCGATACGCAGTATTTT. Residues: CASQEPGVDTQYF.

The chain is built from TRBV2 and TRBJ2-7; 8 bases agree with TRBD1. CDR1 and CDR2 (germline): SNHLY, FYNNEI. V shed 5 bases, J shed 3 bases, and the junction held 6 bases outside the gene matches. This CDR3 contains 14 residues. The CDR3 DNA sequence: TGTGCCAGCAGTTCCCGGACAGGGTACTACGAGCAGTACTTC. Its protein product is CASSSRTGYYEQYF.

In regard to this clone: The same CDR3 also results from other DNA sequences found in this sample. The rearrangement uses TRBV7-9 and TRBJ2-1; TRBD2 agrees at 9 bases. The CDR3 runs 16 residues. Germline V gives CDR1 SEHNR, CDR2 FQNEAQ (reference sequence). The J segment lost 1 base and the V segment lost 3 bases, leaving 4 bases of the junction unmatched. The DNA for the CDR3 is TGTGCCAGCAGCTTGTCACTAGCGGGTTCCTACAATGAGCAGTTCTTC. Translated, it gives CASSLSLAGSYNEQFF.

This chain joins TRBV11-2 and TRBJ2-3; D remains ambiguous. The V end lost 3 bases, the J end lost 5 bases, and 9 bases lay between the germline ends. Germline V CDR1 and CDR2: SGHAT, FQNNGV. The CDR3 spans 13 residues. CDR3 amino acids: CASSFYVRDTQYF. In nucleotides, the CDR3 is TGTGCCAGCAGCTTTTATGTCCGAGATACGCAGTATTTT.

This chain uses TRBV4-1 with TRBJ2-3; 8 bases match TRBD2. With V trimmed by 5 bases and J by 2 bases, 9 bases remained unmatched. The CDR3 has 16 residues. The germline V gene has CDR1 MGHRA and CDR2 YSYEKL. Here the CDR3 DNA reads TGCGCCAGCAGCACGGCACGGGGGGGGAACACAGATACGCAGTATTTT. Amino acids: CASSTARGGNTDTQYF.

The V call is TRBV5-6, the J call TRBJ2-5, with 11 bases that match TRBD2. The junction had 2 bases not matched to a gene; V was cut back by 5 bases and J by 2 bases. This CDR3 has 14 residues. Germline CDR1 and CDR2: SGHDT and YYEEEE. For the CDR3, the DNA is TGTGCCAGCAGAACTAGCGGGGGACAAGAGACCCAGTACTTC. Translated: CASRTSGGQETQYF.